This T cell receptor (beta chain) comes out of a study of blood T cell repertoires in COVID-19 (dated by TCRdb to 2018 to 2021). Looking at the study overall: Samples covering the acute and convalescent phases of COVID-19 were provided by collaborators in the United States, Italy and Spain. Where available, HLA class I and class II types were taken from metadata supplied by the sample provider and were not determined by assay-based typing. The samples were drawn from the first 160 participants of the ongoing ImmuneRACE study and from about 1,200 subjects provided by 6 global collaborators. The repertoires were released in a freely available public database meant as a resource for research on the immune response to SARS-CoV-2. Subjects who had been exposed to COVID-19, were actively infected with it, or had recovered from it provided the deeply sampled blood TCRbeta repertoires that made up the dataset. A de-identified subject ID, COVID-19 status, age in years and sex were almost always included in the sample metadata. The material from the prospective study consisted of cDNA or gDNA derived from T cells, B-cell-depleted T cells, or PBMCs. Study-level results and caveats: How much clinical and demographic metadata was included differed by source and by participant, and the metadata was provided uncurated.

The collaborating institutions used their own protocols to collect whole blood in K2EDTA tubes. For TCRbeta analysis, collaborators shipped samples as frozen whole blood, isolated PBMCs, or DNA extracted from either of those sample types. The germline V gene sets CDR1 to SGHRS and CDR2 to YFSETQ. The CDR3 has 14 amino acids, counting the end cysteine and phenylalanine. Kept here is only the CDR3 DNA, which spans 42 bases and is read in frame from base 1. V drops 0 bases and J drops 4 bases, leaving 10 bases in between. As to this clone: The antigen it recognizes is unknown. The input lacks base qualities; no much larger clone sits a single base away.

TCRbeta CDR3 regions were amplified from genomic DNA using the immunoSEQ Assay, a bias-controlled multiplex PCR. As for how the authors treated the data: Nucleated cell counts per sample were estimated from amplification of reference gene primers within the assay. To quantify the absolute abundance of each unique TCRbeta CDR3 rearrangement, sequence reads were collapsed and filtered. Productive Simpson clonality was computed per sample as the square root of Simpson's diversity index over productive rearrangements. TCRdb's version of the immuneACCESS table is confined to in-frame rearrangements and falls short of the full clone set. An unresolved V gene accounts for under half of the shortfall where checked; the remainder is of unknown origin. That table gives V, J and clone size, and the DNA gave D and trimming. The sample contains about 5,900 clones, 90% of them found a single time. Approximately 6.5% of the sample goes to the ten largest clones.

Sequenced: peripheral blood. The clonotype was recovered from a man in his 60s with acute or convalescent COVID-19. The chain uses TRBV5-1 and TRBJ1-2; a weak D assignment points to TRBD1 (6 bases agree). The nucleotide sequence is given as TGCGCCAGCAGCTTGGCCGTAGGGGGCTATGGCTACACCTTC. It translates as CASSLAVGGYGYTF.